The clone carrying this T cell receptor (beta chain) was observed a handful of times. Its specificity is unknown. A heparinised blood draw that averaged around 110 mL was obtained once from each donor. All of the isolated RNA was reverse transcribed, so expressed TCRB transcripts were sequenced. Naive, central memory and regulatory T cell samples came to a mean of around 3.3 million reads. Only in-frame clones appear in the TCRdb table, and some are missing; sequencing was by immunoSEQ multiplex PCR. The sample comprises a few hundred thousand clones, roughly 25% of which are singletons, and 0.012% rests with the top ten. The source of the sample is a study of beta chain features in type 1 diabetes. Turning to the study itself: The patient and healthy donor groups were comparable for age, gender and cell yields. Study outcomes and limitations: PCR might favor shorter templates, equally in patients and controls. Within each of all four CD4+ subsets, Type 1 diabetes patients had TCRB CDR3s that were moderately but significantly shorter.

The CDR3 extends over 15 amino acids. Trimming cost V 4 bases and J 10 bases, with 23 bases left between them. Germline lookup yields CDR1 SGHNT and CDR2 YYREEE (reference sequence). The sequencing input was naive CD4+ T cells from blood. The TCR was taken from a woman aged 25-40 years with type 1 diabetes. This rearrangement joins TRBV5-4 to TRBJ1-2, with D possibly matching TRBD1 (6 bases). Here the CDR3 reads CASSPPATGQNLYTF. CDR3 DNA: TGTGCCAGCAGCCCCCCGGCGACTGGACAGAACCTCTACACCTTC.